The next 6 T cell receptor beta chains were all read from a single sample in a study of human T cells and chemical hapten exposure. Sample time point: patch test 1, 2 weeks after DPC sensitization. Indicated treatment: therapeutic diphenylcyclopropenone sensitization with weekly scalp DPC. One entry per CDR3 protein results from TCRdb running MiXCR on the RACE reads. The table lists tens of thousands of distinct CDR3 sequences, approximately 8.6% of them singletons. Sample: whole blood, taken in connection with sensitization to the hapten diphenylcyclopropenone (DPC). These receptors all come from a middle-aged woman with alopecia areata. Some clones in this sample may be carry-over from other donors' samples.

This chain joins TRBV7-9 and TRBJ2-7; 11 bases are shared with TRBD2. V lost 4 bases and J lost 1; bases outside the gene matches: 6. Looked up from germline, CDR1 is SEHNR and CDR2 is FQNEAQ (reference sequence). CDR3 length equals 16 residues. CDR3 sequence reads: CASSSPLAGGSYEQYF. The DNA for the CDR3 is TGTGCCAGCAGCTCCCCGCTAGCGGGGGGATCCTACGAGCAGTACTTC. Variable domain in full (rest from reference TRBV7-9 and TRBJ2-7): DTGVSQNPRHKITKRGQNVTFRCDPISEHNRLYWYRQTLGQGPEFLTYFQNEAQLEKSRLLSDRFSAERPKGSFSTLEIQRTEQGDSAMYLCASSSPLAGGSYEQYFGPGTRLTVT.

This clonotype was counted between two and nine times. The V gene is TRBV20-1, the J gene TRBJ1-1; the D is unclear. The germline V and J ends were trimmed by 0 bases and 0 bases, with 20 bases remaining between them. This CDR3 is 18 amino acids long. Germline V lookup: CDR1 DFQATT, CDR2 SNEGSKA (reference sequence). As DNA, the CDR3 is TGCAGTGCTAGAGATAAGGCAAGACGTAAGGGTATGAACACTGAAGCTTTCTTT. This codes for CSARDKARRKGMNTEAFF.

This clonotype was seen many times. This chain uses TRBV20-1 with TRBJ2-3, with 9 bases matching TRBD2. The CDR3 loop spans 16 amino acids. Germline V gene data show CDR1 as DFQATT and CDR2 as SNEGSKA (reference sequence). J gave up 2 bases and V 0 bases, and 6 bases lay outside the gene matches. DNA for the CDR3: TGCAGTGCTAGAGATTCGCAGCGGGGGGTCACAGATACGCAGTATTTT. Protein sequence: CSARDSQRGVTDTQYF.

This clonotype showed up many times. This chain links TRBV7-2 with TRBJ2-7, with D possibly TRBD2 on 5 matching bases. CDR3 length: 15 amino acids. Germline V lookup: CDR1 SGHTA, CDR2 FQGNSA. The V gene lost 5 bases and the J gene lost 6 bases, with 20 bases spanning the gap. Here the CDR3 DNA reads TGTGCCAGCAGCCCACAGCACGGGCTAGCCGCCGAGCAGTACTTC. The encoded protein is CASSPQHGLAAEQYF.

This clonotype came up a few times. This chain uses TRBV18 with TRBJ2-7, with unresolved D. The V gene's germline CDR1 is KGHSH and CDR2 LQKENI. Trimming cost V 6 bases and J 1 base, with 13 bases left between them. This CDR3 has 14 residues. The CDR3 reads CASSAPRPSYEQYF. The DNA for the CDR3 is TGTGCCAGCTCCGCTCCGAGACCATCCTACGAGCAGTACTTC.

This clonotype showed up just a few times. The DNA for the CDR3 is TGTGCCACCAGTGATTCGAGATACCTAGCCAAAAACATTCAGTACTTC. Amino acids: CATSDSRYLAKNIQYF. This chain links TRBV24-1 with TRBJ2-4; no clear D. The CDR3 runs to 16 residues. CDR1 and CDR2 from the germline V gene are KGHDR and SFDVKD. Between the trimmed V and J ends, which lost 2 bases and 0 bases, there was a span of 10 bases.